This is a list of T cell receptor beta chains from one sample in a study of blood T cell repertoires in COVID-19. Profiling relied on immunoSEQ multiplex PCR, and the TCRdb table lists in-frame clones only, not all of them. The sample gives some 52,000 clones, about 90% of which show up once; about 3.1% is in the top ten. Source material: peripheral blood. The receptor set was obtained from a human donor in a cohort sampled during active COVID-19. Each CDR3 is given with its conserved first and last residue. The D gene is left open where the match is weak. The size of a clone is reported for some rows only, either as once, few or many, or as a class for expanded clones.

abundance,v_gene,d_gene,j_gene,CDR3aa,CDR3nt
-,TRBV4-2,TRBD2,TRBJ2-6,CASSQPGGSGANVLTF,TGTGCCAGCAGCCAGCCGGGGGGCTCTGGGGCCAACGTCCTGACTTTC
-,TRBV28,TRBD1,TRBJ2-7,CASSLDPAGQGRDEQYF,TGTGCCAGCAGTTTAGACCCCGCGGGACAGGGTAGGGACGAGCAGTACTTC
-,TRBV30,-,TRBJ1-3,CAWSNEFINTIYF,TGTGCCTGGAGTAACGAGTTTATAAACACCATATATTTT
-,TRBV30,-,TRBJ2-3,CAWSQGALSTDTQYF,TGTGCCTGGAGTCAGGGTGCACTTAGCACAGATACGCAGTATTTT
-,TRBV2,-,TRBJ2-1,CASKRDSYRNEQFF,TGTGCCAGCAAAAGGGACTCGTACCGGAATGAGCAGTTCTTC
-,TRBV28,TRBD1,TRBJ1-1,CASTSGQGDTEAFF,TGTGCCAGTACCTCCGGACAGGGCGACACTGAAGCTTTCTTT
once,TRBV25-1,-,TRBJ1-3,CASSETALSGNTIYF,TGTGCCAGCAGTGAAACTGCCCTCTCTGGAAACACCATATATTTT
-,TRBV2,-,TRBJ2-5,CASTRDRTYQETQYF,TGTGCCAGCACCCGAGACAGAACCTACCAAGAGACCCAGTACTTC
-,TRBV27,TRBD1,TRBJ1-4,CASRDRFGQSEKLFF,TGTGCCAGCAGGGACAGGTTTGGGCAGAGTGAAAAACTGTTTTTT
-,TRBV30,TRBD1,TRBJ1-2,CAWSVMGRGLGGYTF,TGTGCCTGGAGTGTAATGGGCAGGGGGCTCGGTGGCTACACCTTC
-,TRBV5-5,TRBD1,TRBJ1-3,CASSTGTGGNTIYF,TGTGCCAGCAGCACCGGGACAGGGGGAAACACCATATATTTT
-,TRBV3-1/TRBV3-2,-,TRBJ1-2,CASSQAQSYTF,TGTGCCAGCAGCCAAGCACAATCCTACACCTTC
once,TRBV6-5,-,TRBJ2-3,CASRGGADTQYF,TGTGCCAGCAGAGGGGGGGCAGATACGCAGTATTTT
-,TRBV11-1,-,TRBJ2-1,CASSLAGGPYNEQFF,TGTGCCAGCAGCTTAGCGGGAGGACCCTACAATGAGCAGTTCTTC
-,TRBV2,TRBD1,TRBJ2-7,CASSFDRAYEQYF,TGTGCCAGCAGCTTTGACAGGGCTTACGAGCAGTACTTC
-,TRBV19,TRBD1,TRBJ1-2,CASIGGRGQGLDGYTF,TGTGCCAGTATCGGTGGCCGGGGACAGGGGTTGGATGGCTACACCTTC
-,TRBV5-1,TRBD1,TRBJ1-1,CASSLGPGQGAGNSEAFF,TGCGCCAGCAGCTTGGGCCCGGGACAGGGGGCAGGTAACTCTGAAGCTTTCTTT
-,TRBV27,-,TRBJ1-1,CASSLLTGNTEAFF,TGTGCCAGCAGTTTACTGACAGGTAACACTGAAGCTTTCTTT
-,TRBV6-5,-,TRBJ2-3,CASNTGGSIDTQYF,TGTGCCAGCAATACCGGAGGTTCAATAGATACGCAGTATTTT
-,TRBV7-8,TRBD1,TRBJ1-2,CASSLVRTGLYGYTF,TGTGCCAGCAGCTTAGTCAGGACAGGTCTCTATGGCTACACCTTC
-,TRBV3-1/TRBV3-2,TRBD2,TRBJ2-7,CASSQVVAGRSYEQYF,TGTGCCAGCAGCCAAGTTGTAGCGGGAAGATCCTACGAGCAGTACTTC
-,TRBV18,TRBD1,TRBJ1-1,CASSSDRGTEAFF,TGTGCCAGCTCATCGGACAGGGGCACTGAAGCTTTCTTT
-,TRBV13,-,TRBJ2-2,CASSLEARGRAGELFF,TGTGCCAGCAGCTTAGAGGCTCGGGGAAGGGCCGGGGAGCTGTTTTTT
-,TRBV11-2,TRBD2,TRBJ2-7,CASSLALGLAGSSYEQYF,TGTGCCAGCAGCTTAGCCCTCGGACTAGCGGGCTCCTCCTACGAGCAGTACTTC
-,TRBV28,TRBD2,TRBJ2-1,CASSTALIFGTSDNEQFF,TGTGCCAGCAGTACAGCGTTGATATTCGGGACTAGCGACAATGAGCAGTTCTTC
-,TRBV11-2,-,TRBJ2-2,CASSLDKRGMAGELFF,TGTGCCAGCAGCTTAGATAAGAGGGGGATGGCCGGGGAGCTGTTTTTT
-,TRBV6-2/TRBV6-3,-,TRBJ1-6,CASSFQNSPLHF,TGTGCCAGCAGTTTTCAGAATTCACCCCTCCACTTT
-,TRBV7-9,TRBD1,TRBJ1-5,CASSLTGGSGQPQHF,TGTGCCAGCAGTCTTACAGGGGGCTCGGGGCAGCCCCAGCATTTT
-,TRBV11-2,TRBD1,TRBJ2-5,CASSFVRGGRGQETQYF,TGTGCCAGCAGCTTTGTGAGAGGGGGCAGGGGGCAAGAGACCCAGTACTTC
-,TRBV11-2,TRBD2,TRBJ2-1,CASSLDRLAGGSFDNEQFF,TGTGCCAGCAGCTTAGATCGTCTAGCGGGAGGGTCTTTCGACAATGAGCAGTTCTTC
-,TRBV19,-,TRBJ1-5,CASSIRGSQPQHF,TGTGCCAGTAGTATACGGGGGAGCCAGCCCCAGCATTTT
-,TRBV5-1,TRBD1,TRBJ1-5,CASSWEGQGWEPQHF,TGCGCCAGCAGCTGGGAAGGACAGGGATGGGAGCCCCAGCATTTT
-,TRBV5-4,TRBD2,TRBJ2-4,CASSRGGASGLKNIQYF,TGTGCCAGCAGCAGGGGAGGGGCTAGCGGATTGAAAAACATTCAGTACTTC
few,TRBV7-6,TRBD1,TRBJ1-6,CASSHNRGPNSPLHF,TGTGCCAGCAGCCATAACAGGGGGCCAAATTCACCCCTCCACTTT
once,TRBV28,TRBD1,TRBJ2-7,CASSKDRDRGDF,TGTGCCAGCAGTAAGGACCGGGACAGGGGAGACTTC
-,TRBV5-1,TRBD1,TRBJ1-2,CASSLGVGTGDVGYTF,TGCGCCAGCAGCTTGGGGGTCGGGACAGGGGACGTCGGCTACACCTTC
few,TRBV9,TRBD1,TRBJ2-7,CASSKDRGGSKEQYF,TGTGCCAGCAGCAAGGACAGGGGCGGAAGTAAAGAGCAGTACTTC
once,TRBV5-1,TRBD1,TRBJ1-1,CASRNRGQGGLATEAFF,TGCGCCAGCAGGAATCGGGGTCAGGGGGGTCTTGCCACTGAAGCTTTCTTT
-,TRBV11-2,TRBD2,TRBJ2-7,CASSLGTSGRASSYEQYF,TGTGCCAGCAGCTTAGGGACTAGCGGGAGGGCGAGCTCCTACGAGCAGTACTTC
-,TRBV5-1,TRBD1,TRBJ2-7,CASSFETGGLYEQYF,TGCGCCAGCAGCTTCGAGACAGGGGGTCTCTACGAGCAGTACTTC
-,TRBV29-1,-,TRBJ2-1,CSVSPAARTIEQFF,TGCAGCGTTTCCCCGGCGGCCCGGACAATCGAGCAGTTCTTC
-,TRBV30,TRBD2,TRBJ2-7,CAWSVGLAIGEQYF,TGTGCCTGGAGTGTGGGACTAGCGATCGGAGAGCAGTACTTC
once,TRBV29-1,-,TRBJ2-1,CSVPGLRNEQFF,TGCAGCGTCCCGGGACTCCGCAATGAGCAGTTCTTC
-,TRBV4-1,TRBD2,TRBJ2-5,CASSQRFLASGQETQYF,TGCGCCAGCAGCCAACGTTTTTTGGCTAGCGGCCAAGAGACCCAGTACTTC
-,TRBV6-5,TRBD1,TRBJ1-1,CASSYSGRGITEAFF,TGTGCCAGCAGTTACTCGGGCAGGGGGATAACTGAAGCTTTCTTT
-,TRBV29-1,TRBD2,TRBJ2-7,CSVIAGDLQYF,TGCAGCGTCATAGCGGGAGACTTACAGTACTTC
-,TRBV27,TRBD1,TRBJ2-7,CASSYGQGIREQYF,TGTGCCAGCAGTTATGGACAGGGTATCCGCGAGCAGTACTTC
-,TRBV9,TRBD2,TRBJ2-1,CASSVDPLAGALFF,TGTGCCAGCAGCGTAGACCCCCTAGCGGGAGCGCTGTTCTTC
few,TRBV27,-,TRBJ2-1,CATLSGMDNEQFF,TGTGCCACCCTCTCGGGGATGGACAATGAGCAGTTCTTC
-,TRBV18,-,TRBJ2-2,CASSSIPDVATGELFF,TGTGCCAGCTCATCGATTCCTGACGTAGCCACCGGGGAGCTGTTTTTT
-,TRBV5-5,TRBD1,TRBJ1-2,CASSYRDRADYGYTF,TGTGCCAGCAGCTACCGGGACAGGGCTGACTATGGCTACACCTTC
-,TRBV29-1,TRBD2,TRBJ2-2,CSVVAGAGELFF,TGCAGCGTTGTAGCGGGAGCCGGGGAGCTGTTTTTT
-,TRBV9,TRBD1,TRBJ1-1,CASSADREMNTEAFF,TGTGCCAGCAGCGCGGACAGGGAAATGAACACTGAAGCTTTCTTT
-,TRBV4-2,TRBD2,TRBJ2-6,CASSQDLAGVSGANVLTF,TGTGCCAGCAGCCAAGATCTAGCGGGAGTATCTGGGGCCAACGTCCTGACTTTC
-,TRBV4-1,-,TRBJ1-1,CASSKHAGANTEAFF,TGCGCCAGCAGCAAACATGCAGGGGCGAACACTGAAGCTTTCTTT
-,TRBV5-1,TRBD1,TRBJ2-1,CASSSGTTGDRGNEQFF,TGCGCCAGCAGCTCGGGGACGACCGGAGACAGGGGGAATGAGCAGTTCTTC
-,TRBV6-5,TRBD1,TRBJ2-7,CASGLRDRALYEQYF,TGTGCCAGCGGCCTCCGGGACAGGGCTCTCTACGAGCAGTACTTC
-,TRBV5-1,TRBD1,TRBJ2-2,CASSLRTGGTGELFF,TGCGCCAGCAGCTTGAGGACAGGGGGCACCGGGGAGCTGTTTTTT
-,TRBV11-2,-,TRBJ2-5,CASSFLETQYF,TGTGCCAGCAGCTTCCTAGAGACCCAGTACTTC